One and the same sample provided the 4 T cell receptor beta chains below, sequenced in a study of CD8+ T cells in alopecia areata. cDNA reverse transcribed from extracted RNA served as the sequencing template. TCRdb's copy holds only in-frame clones and misses some; the assay was immunoSEQ multiplex PCR. The table shows about 120,000 clones, with roughly two fifths occurring only once. The sample was CD4+ T cells sorted from blood. The receptors originated from a human donor with alopecia areata.

The chain links TRBV29-1 to TRBJ2-5, with no clear D. The CDR3 runs 12 residues. Trimming removed 3 bases from V and 7 bases from J, with 12 bases in between. The V gene's germline CDR1 is SQVTM and CDR2 ANQGSEA. The CDR3 is CSVDRTQRTQYF. Written as DNA, the CDR3 is TGCAGCGTTGATCGGACCCAACGGACCCAGTACTTC.

The V gene is TRBV12-5, the J gene TRBJ1-6, with D possibly being TRBD1 (5 bases). Germline CDR1 LGHNT, CDR2 FRNRAP. V was trimmed by 1 base and J by 7 bases, leaving 17 bases between them. The CDR3 is 17 amino acids. The CDR3 spells CASGLENPRVGNSPLHF. CDR3 nucleotide sequence: TGTGCTAGTGGTTTGGAGAACCCCAGGGTGGGGAATTCACCCCTCCACTTT.

This clone occurred a few times. The chain joins TRBV29-1 to TRBJ2-3; D is unclear. Between the trimmed V and J ends, which lost 7 bases and 0 bases, there was a span of 23 bases. The CDR3 is 17 residues long. Per the germline V gene, CDR1 is SQVTM and CDR2 is ANQGSEA. The CDR3 spells CSARKHTSRPSTDTQYF. The CDR3 bases are TGCAGCGCCCGGAAGCACACGTCTCGACCTAGCACAGATACGCAGTATTTT.

This chain's CDR3 is CASSLQPGEAYEQYF. DNA for the CDR3: TGTGCCAGCAGTTTACAGCCCGGAGAGGCCTACGAGCAGTACTTC. The chain combines TRBV27 with TRBJ2-7; no firm D call. CDR1 MNHEY and CDR2 SMNVEV come from the germline V gene (reference sequence). This CDR3 contains 15 residues. The germline V and J ends were trimmed by 2 bases and 2 bases, with 13 bases remaining between them.